The 9 T cell receptor beta chains below come from one sample, sequenced in a study of blood T cell repertoires in COVID-19. This table comes from immunoSEQ multiplex PCR, and its TCRdb copy is limited to in-frame clones, with some not included. In the table there are about 76,000 clones, 90% of which are singletons. Sequences were obtained from peripheral blood. All receptors derive from a man aged 50 or older with acute or convalescent COVID-19.

The J gene is TRBJ2-1, the V gene TRBV27, with 10 bases aligning to TRBD2. The germline gives CDR1 MNHEY, CDR2 SMNVEV (reference sequence). Unmatched junction bases numbered 1, after V lost 5 bases and J lost 0 bases. This CDR3 is 15 amino acids long. The CDR3 sequence: CASSPSGSSYNEQFF. The CDR3 nucleotides read TGTGCCAGCAGTCCTAGCGGGAGCTCCTACAATGAGCAGTTCTTC.

This clone was detected once. This chain links TRBV7-9 with TRBJ2-5; 11 positions agree with TRBD2. Germline V gene lookup returns CDR1 SEHNR and CDR2 FQNEAQ (reference sequence). Losses at the gene ends were 5 bases for V and 4 bases for J; bases not matched to a gene: 3. The CDR3 length is 14 residues. CDR3 in DNA: TGTGCCAGCAGCGGTAGCGGGAGGGGAGAGACCCAGTACTTC. Amino acids: CASSGSGRGETQYF.

The V call is TRBV28, the J call TRBJ2-7; possibly TRBD2 for D (5 bases). Germline V CDR1 and CDR2: MDHEN, SYDVKM. This CDR3 contains 15 residues. V was shortened by 7 bases and J by 3 bases, with 19 bases between the two germline ends. The CDR3 region is CASTQAASKSYEQYF. The DNA of the CDR3 is TGTGCCAGCACCCAAGCGGCTAGCAAGAGCTACGAGCAGTACTTC.

The V and J genes are TRBV6-5 and TRBJ1-4; D may be TRBD1 (6 bases). CDR1 is MNHEY and CDR2 is SVGAGI in the germline V gene. V was pared by 10 bases and J by 8 bases, with 17 bases between. The CDR3 length is 13 residues. The CDR3 region has the DNA TGTGCCATTGGGGGCTTGCCGGAAGAAAAACTGTTTTTT. It yields the protein CAIGGLPEEKLFF.

V gene TRBV6-4 combines with J gene TRBJ2-3, with 10 nucleotides matching TRBD2. Germline loops: CDR1 MRHNA, CDR2 SNTAGT. J lost 2 bases, V lost 0 bases, and 8 bases had no gene match. This CDR3 contains 18 residues. DNA for the CDR3: TGTGCCAGCAGTGACTCTAGTGGGCTAGCGGGGGACACAGATACGCAGTATTTT. Protein sequence: CASSDSSGLAGDTDTQYF.

The chain is built from TRBV5-1 and TRBJ2-3; 7 nucleotides agree with TRBD2. J gave up 3 bases and V 2 bases, and 9 bases lay outside the gene matches. Germline-derived CDR1 and CDR2 are SGHRS and YFSETQ. The CDR3 length is 16 residues. Here the CDR3 DNA reads TGCGCCAGCAGCTTCTCCGGGACGGGGGGAACAGATACGCAGTATTTT. Its translation is CASSFSGTGGTDTQYF.

V is TRBV7-9 and J is TRBJ1-2; 8 bases fit TRBD1. V lost 10 bases and J lost 4; bases outside the gene matches: 5. The CDR3 extends over 12 amino acids. CDR1 and CDR2 from the germline V gene are SEHNR and FQNEAQ (reference sequence). CDR3 coding DNA: TGTGCCACCCCAGGGGGCCCCTATGGCTACACCTTC. Amino acid sequence: CATPGGPYGYTF. The full variable domain, in which reference TRBV7-9 and TRBJ1-2 provide the parts outside the CDR3, is DTGVSQNPRHKITKRGQNVTFRCDPISEHNRLYWYRQTLGQGPEFLTYFQNEAQLEKSRLLSDRFSAERPKGSFSTLEIQRTEQGDSAMYLCATPGGPYGYTFGSGTRLTVV.

The J gene is TRBJ2-7, the V gene TRBV5-1; 7 bases agree with TRBD1. Per germline, CDR1 SGHRS and CDR2 YFSETQ. The CDR3 length is 13 residues. V shed 4 bases and J 2 bases; nucleotides not matched to a gene: 3. The CDR3 nucleotides are TGCGCCAGCAGCGTGGGGACAGCCTACGAGCAGTACTTC. Translated: CASSVGTAYEQYF.

The chain couples TRBV16 to TRBJ2-3; 8 nucleotides agree with TRBD1. Germline CDR1 and CDR2: KGHSY and FQNENV. Trimming cost V 3 bases and J 1 base; bases outside gene matches: 3. The CDR3 contains 15 residues. CDR3 sequence reads: CASSHGQGGTDTQYF. In DNA form, the CDR3 reads TGTGCCAGCAGCCACGGACAGGGCGGCACAGATACGCAGTATTTT. Supplemented by reference TRBV16 and TRBJ2-3, the full variable domain reads GEEVAQTPKHLVRGEGQKAKLYCAPIKGHSYVFWYQQVLKNEFKFLISFQNENVFDETGMPKERFSAKCLPNSPCSLEIQATKLEDSAVYFCASSHGQGGTDTQYFGPGTRLTVL.